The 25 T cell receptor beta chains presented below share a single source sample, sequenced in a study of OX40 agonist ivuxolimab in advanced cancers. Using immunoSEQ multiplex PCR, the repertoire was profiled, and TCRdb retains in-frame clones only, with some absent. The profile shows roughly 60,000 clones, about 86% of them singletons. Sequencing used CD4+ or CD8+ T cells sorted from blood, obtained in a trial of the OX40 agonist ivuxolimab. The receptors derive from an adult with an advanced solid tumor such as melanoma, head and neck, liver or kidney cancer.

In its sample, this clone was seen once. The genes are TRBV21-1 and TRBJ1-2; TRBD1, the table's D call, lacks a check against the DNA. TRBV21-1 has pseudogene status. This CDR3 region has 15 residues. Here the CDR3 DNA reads TGTGCCAGCAGCAAAGAAATTCAGGGTATCATAACCTACACCTTC. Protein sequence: CASSKEIQGIITYTF.

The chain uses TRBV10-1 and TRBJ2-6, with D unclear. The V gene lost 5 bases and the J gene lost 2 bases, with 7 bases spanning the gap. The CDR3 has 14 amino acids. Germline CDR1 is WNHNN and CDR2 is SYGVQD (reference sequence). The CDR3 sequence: CASSPSPGANVLTF. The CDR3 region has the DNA TGCGCCAGCAGTCCTTCCCCTGGGGCCAACGTCCTGACTTTC.

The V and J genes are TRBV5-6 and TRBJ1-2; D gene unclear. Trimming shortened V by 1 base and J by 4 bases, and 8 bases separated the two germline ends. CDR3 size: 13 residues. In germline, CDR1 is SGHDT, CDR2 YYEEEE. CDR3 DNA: TGTGCCAGCAGCTTGAATGGCCTCTATGGCTACACCTTC. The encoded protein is CASSLNGLYGYTF. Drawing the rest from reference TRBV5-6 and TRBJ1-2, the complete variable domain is DAGVTQSPTHLIKTRGQQVTLRCSPKSGHDTVSWYQQALGQGPQFIFQYYEEEERQRGNFPDRFSGHQFPNYSSELNVNALLLGDSALYLCASSLNGLYGYTFGSGTRLTVV.

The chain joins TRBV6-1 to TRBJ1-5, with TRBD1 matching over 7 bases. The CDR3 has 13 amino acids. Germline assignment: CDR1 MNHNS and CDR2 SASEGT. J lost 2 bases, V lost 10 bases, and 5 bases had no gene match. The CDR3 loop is CANQGDGNQPQHF. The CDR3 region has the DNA TGTGCCAACCAGGGGGATGGCAATCAGCCCCAGCATTTT.

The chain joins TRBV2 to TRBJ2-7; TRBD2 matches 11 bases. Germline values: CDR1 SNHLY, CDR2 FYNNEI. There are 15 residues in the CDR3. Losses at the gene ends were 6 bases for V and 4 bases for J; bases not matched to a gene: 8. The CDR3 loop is CASSLSGLAVYEQYF. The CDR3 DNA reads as TGTGCCAGCAGCTTATCGGGACTAGCGGTTTACGAGCAGTACTTC.

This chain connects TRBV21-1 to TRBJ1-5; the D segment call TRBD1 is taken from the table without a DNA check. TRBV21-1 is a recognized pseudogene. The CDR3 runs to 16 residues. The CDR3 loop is CASSRRQGGSNQPQHF. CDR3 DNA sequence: TGTGCCAGCAGCAGGCGACAGGGAGGTAGCAATCAGCCCCAGCATTTT.

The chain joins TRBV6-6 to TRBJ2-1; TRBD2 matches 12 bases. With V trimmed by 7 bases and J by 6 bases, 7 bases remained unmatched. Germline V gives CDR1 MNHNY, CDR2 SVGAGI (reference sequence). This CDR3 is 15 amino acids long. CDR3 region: CASTLRTSGANEQFF. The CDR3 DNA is TGTGCCAGCACTCTACGGACTAGCGGGGCCAATGAGCAGTTCTTC.

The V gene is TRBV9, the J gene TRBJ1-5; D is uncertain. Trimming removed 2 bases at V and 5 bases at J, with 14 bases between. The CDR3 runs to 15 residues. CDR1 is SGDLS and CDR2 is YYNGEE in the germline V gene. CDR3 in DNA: TGTGCCAGCAGCGTGTCCCCTGCTGAGTATCAGCCCCAGCATTTT. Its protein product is CASSVSPAEYQPQHF. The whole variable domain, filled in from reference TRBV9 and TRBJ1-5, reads DSGVTQTPKHLITATGQRVTLRCSPRSGDLSVYWYQQSLDQGLQFLIQYYNGEERAKGNILERFSAQQFPDLHSELNLSSLELGDSALYFCASSVSPAEYQPQHFGDGTRLSIL.

The CDR3 DNA reads TGTGCCAGCAGTGGACATCCTCTGTATCACAATGAGCAGTTCTTC. It specifies CASSGHPLYHNEQFF. The chain recombines TRBV6-4 with TRBJ2-1; D gene unclear. This CDR3 has 15 amino acids. CDR1 is MRHNA and CDR2 is SNTAGT in the germline V gene. The V end lost 4 bases, the J end lost 5 bases, and 15 bases lay between the germline ends.

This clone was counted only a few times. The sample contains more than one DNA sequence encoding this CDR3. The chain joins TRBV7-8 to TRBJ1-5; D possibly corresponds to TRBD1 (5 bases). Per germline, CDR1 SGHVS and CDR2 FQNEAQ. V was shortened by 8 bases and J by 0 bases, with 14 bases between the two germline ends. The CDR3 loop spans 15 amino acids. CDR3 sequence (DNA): TGTGCCAGCTCCTTAGGGGACTTTAGCAATCAGCCCCAGCATTTT. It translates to CASSLGDFSNQPQHF.

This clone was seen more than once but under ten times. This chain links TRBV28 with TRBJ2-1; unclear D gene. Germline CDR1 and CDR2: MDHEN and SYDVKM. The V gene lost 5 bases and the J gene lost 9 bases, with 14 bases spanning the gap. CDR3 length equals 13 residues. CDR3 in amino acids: CASSTPATAEQFF. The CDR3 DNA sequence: TGTGCCAGCAGTACCCCTGCTACTGCTGAGCAGTTCTTC.

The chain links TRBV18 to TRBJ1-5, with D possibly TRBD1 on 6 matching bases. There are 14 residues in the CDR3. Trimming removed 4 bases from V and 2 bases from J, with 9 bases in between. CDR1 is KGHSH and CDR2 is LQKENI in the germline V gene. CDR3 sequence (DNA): TGTGCCAGCTCACAATCAGGGGGCAATCAGCCCCAGCATTTT. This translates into CASSQSGGNQPQHF.

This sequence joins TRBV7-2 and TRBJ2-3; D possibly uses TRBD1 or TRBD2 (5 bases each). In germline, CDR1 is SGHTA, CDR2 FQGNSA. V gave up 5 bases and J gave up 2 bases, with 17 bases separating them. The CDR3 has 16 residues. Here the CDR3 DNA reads TGTGCCAGCAGCCCCCAGGGTAGCGTCTACACAGATACGCAGTATTTT. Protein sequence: CASSPQGSVYTDTQYF.

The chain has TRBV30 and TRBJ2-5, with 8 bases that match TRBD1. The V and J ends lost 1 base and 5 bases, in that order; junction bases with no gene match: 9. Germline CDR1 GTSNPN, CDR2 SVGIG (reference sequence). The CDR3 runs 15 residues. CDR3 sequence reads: CAWSANAGGWETQYF. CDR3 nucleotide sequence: TGTGCCTGGAGTGCAAACGCAGGGGGCTGGGAGACCCAGTACTTC.

The CDR3 loop is CASSYPGNTEAFF. CDR3 nucleotide sequence: TGTGCCAGCAGTTACCCCGGGAACACTGAAGCTTTCTTT. The chain combines TRBV6-6 with TRBJ1-1; D unresolved. This CDR3 contains 13 residues. V was trimmed by 2 bases and J by 1 base, leaving 5 bases between them. CDR1 is MNHNY and CDR2 is SVGAGI in the germline V gene (reference sequence).

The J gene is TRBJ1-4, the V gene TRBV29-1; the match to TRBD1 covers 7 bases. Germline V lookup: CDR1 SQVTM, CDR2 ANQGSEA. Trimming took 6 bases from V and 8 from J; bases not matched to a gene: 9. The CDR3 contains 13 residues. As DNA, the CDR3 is TGCAGCGTCGCGGGGGACAGAAAGGAAAAACTGTTTTTT. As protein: CSVAGDRKEKLFF.

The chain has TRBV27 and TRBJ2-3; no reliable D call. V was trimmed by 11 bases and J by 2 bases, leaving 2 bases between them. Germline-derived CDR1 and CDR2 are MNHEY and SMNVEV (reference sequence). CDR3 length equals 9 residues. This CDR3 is CAPTDTQYF. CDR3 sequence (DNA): TGTGCCCCCACAGATACGCAGTATTTT.

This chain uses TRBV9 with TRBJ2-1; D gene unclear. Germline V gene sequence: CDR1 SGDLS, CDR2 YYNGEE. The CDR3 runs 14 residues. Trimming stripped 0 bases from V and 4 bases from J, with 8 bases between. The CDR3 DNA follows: TGTGCCAGCAGCGTAGTGGCAGGTTACAATGAGCAGTTCTTC. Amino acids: CASSVVAGYNEQFF.

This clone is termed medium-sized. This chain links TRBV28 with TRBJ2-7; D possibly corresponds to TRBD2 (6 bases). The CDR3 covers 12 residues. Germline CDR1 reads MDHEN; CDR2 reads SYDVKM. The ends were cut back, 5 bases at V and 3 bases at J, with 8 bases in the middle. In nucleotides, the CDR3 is TGTGCCAGCAGTCGCGGGGTCTACGAGCAGTACTTC. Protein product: CASSRGVYEQYF.

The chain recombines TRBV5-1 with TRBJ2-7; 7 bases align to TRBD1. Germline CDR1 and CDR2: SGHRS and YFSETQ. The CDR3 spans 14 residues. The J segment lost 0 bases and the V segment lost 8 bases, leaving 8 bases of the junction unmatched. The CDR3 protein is CASTKQGNSYEQYF. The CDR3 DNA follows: TGCGCCAGTACTAAACAGGGGAACTCCTACGAGCAGTACTTC.

The CDR3 here is CAWSVRQGTVSGQPQHF. The CDR3 nucleotides are TGTGCCTGGAGTGTCCGACAGGGGACAGTGTCCGGTCAGCCCCAGCATTTT. The rearrangement joins TRBV30 to TRBJ1-5; 8 bases are a match to TRBD1. From germline, CDR1 is GTSNPN and CDR2 SVGIG (reference sequence). J was trimmed by 6 bases and V by 0 bases; bases with no gene match: 13. There are 17 residues in the CDR3.

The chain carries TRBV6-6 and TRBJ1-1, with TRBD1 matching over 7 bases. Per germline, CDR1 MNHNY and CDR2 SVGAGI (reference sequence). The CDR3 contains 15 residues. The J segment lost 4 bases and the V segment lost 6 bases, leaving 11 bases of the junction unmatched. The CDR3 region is CASSGTASSSTEAFF. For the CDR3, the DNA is TGTGCCAGCAGCGGGACAGCAAGTAGTAGCACTGAAGCTTTCTTT.

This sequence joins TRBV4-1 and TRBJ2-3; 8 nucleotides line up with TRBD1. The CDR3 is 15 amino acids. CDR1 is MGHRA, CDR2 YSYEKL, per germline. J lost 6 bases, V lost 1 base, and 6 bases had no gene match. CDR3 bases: TGCGCCAGCAGCCAAGTGGCGACAGGGGTTGATACGCAGTATTTT. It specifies CASSQVATGVDTQYF.

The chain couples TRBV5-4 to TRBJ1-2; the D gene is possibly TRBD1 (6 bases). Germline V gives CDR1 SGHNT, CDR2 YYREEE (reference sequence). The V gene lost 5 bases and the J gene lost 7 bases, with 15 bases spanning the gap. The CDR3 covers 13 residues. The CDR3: CASRWGGRSGYTF. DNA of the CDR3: TGTGCCAGCAGATGGGGGGGGCGGTCTGGCTACACCTTC.

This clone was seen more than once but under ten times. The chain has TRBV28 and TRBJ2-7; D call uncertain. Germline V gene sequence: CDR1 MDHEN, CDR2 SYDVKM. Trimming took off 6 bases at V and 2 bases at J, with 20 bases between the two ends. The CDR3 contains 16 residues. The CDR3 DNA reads TGTGCCAGCAGCCCCGCCGGGTACAACTTAACCTACGAGCAGTACTTC. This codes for CASSPAGYNLTYEQYF.